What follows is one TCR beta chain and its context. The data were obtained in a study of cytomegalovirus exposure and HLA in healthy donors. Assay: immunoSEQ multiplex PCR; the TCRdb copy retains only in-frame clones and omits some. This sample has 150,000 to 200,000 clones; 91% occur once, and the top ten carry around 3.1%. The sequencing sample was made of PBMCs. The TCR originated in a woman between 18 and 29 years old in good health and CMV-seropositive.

DNA of the CDR3: TGTGCCAGCAGCCGACAACCCTACGAGCAGTACTTC. This codes for CASSRQPYEQYF. This chain uses TRBV6-1 with TRBJ2-7, with D unresolved. The CDR3 consists of 12 residues. CDR1 MNHNS and CDR2 SASEGT come from the germline V gene. Trimming stripped 6 bases from V and 2 bases from J, with 8 bases between.